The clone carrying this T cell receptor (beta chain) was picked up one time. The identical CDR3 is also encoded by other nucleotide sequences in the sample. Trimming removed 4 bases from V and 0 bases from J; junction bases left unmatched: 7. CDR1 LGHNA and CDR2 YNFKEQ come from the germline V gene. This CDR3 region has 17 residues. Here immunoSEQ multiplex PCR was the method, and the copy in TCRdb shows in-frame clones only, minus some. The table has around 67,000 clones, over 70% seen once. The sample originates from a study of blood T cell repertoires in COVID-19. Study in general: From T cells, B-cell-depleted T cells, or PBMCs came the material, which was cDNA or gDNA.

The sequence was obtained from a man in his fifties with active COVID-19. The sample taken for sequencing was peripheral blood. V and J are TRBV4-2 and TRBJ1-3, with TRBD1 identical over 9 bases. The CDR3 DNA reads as TGTGCCAGCAGCCTTCAGGGGACAGGGAGCTCTGGAAACACCATATATTTT. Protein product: CASSLQGTGSSGNTIYF.